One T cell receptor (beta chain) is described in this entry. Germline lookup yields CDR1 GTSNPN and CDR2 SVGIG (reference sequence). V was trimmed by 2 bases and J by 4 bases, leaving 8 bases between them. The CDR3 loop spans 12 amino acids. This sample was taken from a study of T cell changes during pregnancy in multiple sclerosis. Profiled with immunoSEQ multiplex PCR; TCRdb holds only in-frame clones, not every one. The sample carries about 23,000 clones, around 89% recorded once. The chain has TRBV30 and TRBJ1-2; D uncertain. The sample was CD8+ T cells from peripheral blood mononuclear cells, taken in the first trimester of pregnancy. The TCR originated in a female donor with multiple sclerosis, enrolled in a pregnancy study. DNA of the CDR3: TGTGCCTGGAGTCTGAGGGCCTATGGCTACACCTTC. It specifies CAWSLRAYGYTF.